The T cell receptor beta chain under discussion was sequenced for a study of cytomegalovirus exposure and HLA in healthy donors. The V gene's germline CDR1 is MNHNY and CDR2 SVGAGI (reference sequence). The V end lost 6 bases, the J end lost 0 bases, and 16 bases lay between the germline ends. The CDR3 totals 16 residues. Primers for the PCR totalled 60 Vbeta and 13 Jbeta. Produced via immunoSEQ multiplex PCR; TCRdb's table is partial and in-frame only. The data show about 170,000 clones, about 85% seen once. The V call is TRBV6-6, the J call TRBJ2-3, with D perhaps TRBD2 (5 bases). The sequencing input was PBMCs. This TCR came from a man aged 25 to 40 in good health and CMV-seropositive. For the CDR3, the DNA is TGTGCCAGCAGCCCGATCCGTAGAGGGAGCACAGATACGCAGTATTTT. Its protein product is CASSPIRRGSTDTQYF.